This T cell receptor beta chain was captured in a study of cytomegalovirus exposure and HLA in healthy donors. Study conclusions and caveats: Indistinguishable V segments, including TRBV6-2 and TRBV6-3, were excluded.

Notes on this clone: What it recognizes is unknown.

This CDR3 contains 16 residues. Germline CDR1 MRHNA, CDR2 SNTAGT. V dropped 0 bases and J dropped 4 bases, with 15 bases sitting between them. PCR amplification relied on 60 Vbeta primers (plus 13 Jbeta primers). Original methodology: Later reanalysis found 75 million to 100 million unique TCR beta chains, around 9.9 million of them shared. The repertoire was sequenced with immunoSEQ multiplex PCR; TCRdb's copy has only in-frame clones and lacks some. V and J calls and clone size follow that table, whereas D and trimming were derived from the DNA. This table holds about 130,000 clones. This receptor was obtained from a woman aged 40 to 50 in good health and CMV-seropositive. The material sequenced was PBMCs. J is TRBJ1-2 and V is TRBV6-4; D may be TRBD1 (6 bases). The CDR3 reads CASSDSGGAMIYGYTF. CDR3 coding DNA: TGTGCCAGCAGTGACTCCGGGGGGGCCATGATCTATGGCTACACCTTC.